This T cell receptor beta chain was found in a study of blood T cells in healthy people across ages. Turning to the study itself: Per two T cells, template switching captured roughly one barcoded beta molecule.

It was approximately 10 milliliters of peripheral blood that were drawn from each donor. For the second PCR, which ran for about 7 to 11 cycles, a sample-barcoded 5' primer and a J-beta primer mix were used. TCRdb reprocessed the 5' RACE reads with MiXCR, giving one entry per CDR3 protein. Of under 1,000,000 distinct CDR3 sequences in the sample, 35% to 40% were seen once. This CDR3 has 14 amino acids. V dropped 5 bases and J dropped 7 bases, with 18 bases sitting between them. Germline V gene data show CDR1 as SGHTA and CDR2 as FQGTGA. This rearrangement joins TRBV7-3 to TRBJ2-7; D may correspond to TRBD1 or TRBD2 (6 bases each). The sequenced material came from blood. The clonotype comes from a young man in good health. CDR3 in DNA: TGTGCCAGCAGCCCCACCGGGGGACACAATGAGCAGTACTTC. Its translation: CASSPTGGHNEQYF.